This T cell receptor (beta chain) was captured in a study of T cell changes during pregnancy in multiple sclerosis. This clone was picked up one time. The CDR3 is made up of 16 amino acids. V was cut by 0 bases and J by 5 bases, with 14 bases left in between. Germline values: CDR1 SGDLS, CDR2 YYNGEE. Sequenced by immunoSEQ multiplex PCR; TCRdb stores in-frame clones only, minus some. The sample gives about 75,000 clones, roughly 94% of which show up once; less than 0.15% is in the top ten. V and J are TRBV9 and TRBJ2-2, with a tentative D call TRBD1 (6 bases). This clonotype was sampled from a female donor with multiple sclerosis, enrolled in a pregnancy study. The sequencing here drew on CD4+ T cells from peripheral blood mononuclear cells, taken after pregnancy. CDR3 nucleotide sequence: TGTGCCAGCAGCGTAGACCCAGGGGCCGTTACCGGGGAGCTGTTTTTT. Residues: CASSVDPGAVTGELFF.